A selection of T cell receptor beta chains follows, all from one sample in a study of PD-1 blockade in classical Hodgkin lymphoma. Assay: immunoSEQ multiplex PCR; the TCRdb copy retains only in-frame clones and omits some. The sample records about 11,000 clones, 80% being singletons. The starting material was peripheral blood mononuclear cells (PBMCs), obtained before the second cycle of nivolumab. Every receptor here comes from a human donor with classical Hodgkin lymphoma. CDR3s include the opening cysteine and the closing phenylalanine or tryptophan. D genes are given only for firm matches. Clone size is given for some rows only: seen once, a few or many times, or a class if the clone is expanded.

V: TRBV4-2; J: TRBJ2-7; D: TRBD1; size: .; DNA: TGTGCCAGCAGCCAAGAAGGAGACAGGGGGCCTAAGCAGTACTTC; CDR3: CASSQEGDRGPKQYF
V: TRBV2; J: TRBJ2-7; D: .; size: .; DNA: TGTGCCAGCAGTGACAGCGGAGCCTACGAGCAGTACTTC; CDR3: CASSDSGAYEQYF
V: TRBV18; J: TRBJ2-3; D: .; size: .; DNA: TGTGCCAGCTCACCACCTTCGGTTGGGACAGATACGCAGTATTTT; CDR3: CASSPPSVGTDTQYF
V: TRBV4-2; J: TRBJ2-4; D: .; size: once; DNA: TGTGCCAGCAGCCAAGAGGTTTGGGACATTCAGTACTTC; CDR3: CASSQEVWDIQYF
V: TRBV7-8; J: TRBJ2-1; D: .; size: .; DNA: TGTGCCAGCAGCTTAGAAGTACAGGGAAATCGGGGGAAGCAGTTCTTC; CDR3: CASSLEVQGNRGKQFF
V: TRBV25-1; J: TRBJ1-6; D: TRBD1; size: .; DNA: TGTGCCAGCAAGGAATGGGGACAGGGAAATTCACCCCTCCACTTT; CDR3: CASKEWGQGNSPLHF
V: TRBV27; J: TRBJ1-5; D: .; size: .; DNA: TGTGCCAGCAGTTTACGAGACAGTCAGCCCCAGCATTTT; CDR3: CASSLRDSQPQHF
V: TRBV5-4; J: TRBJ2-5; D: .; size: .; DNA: TGTGCCAGCAGCCCGGGGGGCCAAGGAGAGACCCAGTACTTC; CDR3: CASSPGGQGETQYF
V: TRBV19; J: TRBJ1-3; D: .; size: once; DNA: TGTGCCACCAGCGTCGGTCCTGGAAACACCATATATTTT; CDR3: CATSVGPGNTIYF
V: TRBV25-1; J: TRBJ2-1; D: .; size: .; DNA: TGTGCCAGCAGTGAACCGGAGACCTACAATGAGCAGTTCTTC; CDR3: CASSEPETYNEQFF
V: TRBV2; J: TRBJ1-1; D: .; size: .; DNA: TGTGCCAGCAGTGCAGCAGGGTTAACTGAAGCTTTCTTT; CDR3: CASSAAGLTEAFF
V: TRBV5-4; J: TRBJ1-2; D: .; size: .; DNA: TGTGCCAGCAAGGACCCCTTCGTCTATGGCTACACCTTC; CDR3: CASKDPFVYGYTF
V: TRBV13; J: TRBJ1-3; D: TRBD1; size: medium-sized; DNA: TGTGCCAGCAGCTTCCGGGACAGCACACTGGTCGGAAACACCATATATTTT; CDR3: CASSFRDSTLVGNTIYF
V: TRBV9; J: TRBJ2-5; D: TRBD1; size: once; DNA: TGTGCCAGCAGCCCACGGACAGGGACAGGTCCAGAGACCCAGTACTTC; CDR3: CASSPRTGTGPETQYF
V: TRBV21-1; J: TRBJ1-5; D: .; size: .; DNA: TGTGCCAGCAGGGACGACACCCTTAAGCCCCAGCATTTT; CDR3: CASRDDTLKPQHF
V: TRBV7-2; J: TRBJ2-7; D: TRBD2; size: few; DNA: TGTGCCAGCAGCGGCGGGGGAGCGGGATCCTACGAGCAGTACTTC; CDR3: CASSGGGAGSYEQYF
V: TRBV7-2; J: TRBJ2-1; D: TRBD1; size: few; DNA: TGTGCCAGCAGCCGCCGGGACAGGGGTCACAATGAGCAGTTCTTC; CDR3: CASSRRDRGHNEQFF
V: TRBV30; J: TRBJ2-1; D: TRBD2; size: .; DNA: TGTGCCTGGAAGGGGAGCGGGGGGTACAATGAGCAGTTCTTC; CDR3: CAWKGSGGYNEQFF
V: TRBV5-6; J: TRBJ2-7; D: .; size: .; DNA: TGTGCCAGCAGCTCCCCCGGCGCCAGTTTGTCCTACGAGCAGTACTTC; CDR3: CASSSPGASLSYEQYF
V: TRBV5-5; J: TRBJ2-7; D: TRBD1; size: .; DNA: TGTGCCAGCAGCTTGCGACCCGGGACAGGTGGCTACGAGCAGTACTTC; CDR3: CASSLRPGTGGYEQYF
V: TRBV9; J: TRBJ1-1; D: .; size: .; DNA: TGTGCCAGCAGCGCCTACCGCAGTACTGAAGCTTTCTTT; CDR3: CASSAYRSTEAFF
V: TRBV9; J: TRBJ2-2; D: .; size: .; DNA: TGTGCCAGCAGCGTACGCGGGAACACCGGGGAGCTGTTTTTT; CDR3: CASSVRGNTGELFF
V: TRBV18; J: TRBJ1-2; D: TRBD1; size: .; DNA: TGTGCCAGTCGACCCCTGACAGGGGAGTTGGAGGGCTACACCTTC; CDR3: CASRPLTGELEGYTF